Listed below are T cell receptor beta chains from one sample, sequenced in a study of blood T cell repertoires in COVID-19. TCRdb keeps only in-frame clones here, not all; method: immunoSEQ multiplex PCR. The sample yields roughly 280,000 clones, 90% seen once. Sequencing was carried out using PBMCs or T cells enriched from blood (not recorded which). The receptors come from a woman aged 30 to 39 with acute COVID-19. Each CDR3 is given with its conserved first and last residue.

TRBJ2-1	TRBV21-1	17	CASSKRAGGSSYNEQFF
TRBJ2-1	TRBV5-6	14	CASSTTGAYNEQFF
TRBJ2-7	TRBV18	15	CASSPRRDRVEEQYF
TRBJ2-1	TRBV10-2	15	CASSSSGSSYNEQFF
TRBJ2-1	TRBV7-3	15	CASSLALAGDNEQFF
TRBJ1-5	TRBV2	13	CASSAQEGQPQHF
TRBJ1-2	TRBV7-9	13	CASSVQGAHGYTF
TRBJ2-7	TRBV21-1	16	CASSKAGRNRGSEQYF
TRBJ2-1	TRBV4-3	16	CASSQAIADSYNEQFF
TRBJ2-3	TRBV30	15	CAWSLTSGSTDTQYF
TRBJ2-1	TRBV29-1	12	CSVHPGGGEQFF
TRBJ1-5	TRBV25-1	14	CASSNGHLNQPQHF
TRBJ1-1	TRBV28	15	CASSQTWTGRIEAFF
TRBJ2-1	TRBV29-1	13	CSVEDDSGDEQFF
TRBJ2-3	TRBV24-1	13	CATRPGGTDTQYF
TRBJ2-2	TRBV30	15	CAWKTSGKNTGELFF
TRBJ2-1	TRBV19	15	CASSLASGRGNEQFF
TRBJ2-7	TRBV19	15	CASSIAGQLSYEQYF
TRBJ2-1	TRBV14	15	CASSQVAGVYNEQFF
TRBJ1-1	TRBV5-1	13	CASSLGANTEAFF
TRBJ2-3	TRBV28	17	CASSLGLAVDYTDTQYF
TRBJ1-2	TRBV11-2	15	CASSSVEDPSGGYTF
TRBJ2-4	TRBV15	15	CATSRGSGSGNIQYF
TRBJ2-4	TRBV7-2	16	CASSPAVSGRSNIQYF
TRBJ2-7	TRBV6-7	12	CATRDSSYEQYF
TRBJ2-7	TRBV30	12	CATLGVFYEQYF
TRBJ2-1	TRBV15	15	CATSRVTSGSNEQFF
TRBJ2-1	TRBV18	17	CASSPRPGTGSSNEQFF
TRBJ2-1	TRBV6-5	14	CASSYKGADNEQFF
TRBJ1-3	TRBV10-3	18	CAISESTTRGPSGNTIYF
TRBJ1-3	TRBV28	16	CASSDRSPSSGNTIYF